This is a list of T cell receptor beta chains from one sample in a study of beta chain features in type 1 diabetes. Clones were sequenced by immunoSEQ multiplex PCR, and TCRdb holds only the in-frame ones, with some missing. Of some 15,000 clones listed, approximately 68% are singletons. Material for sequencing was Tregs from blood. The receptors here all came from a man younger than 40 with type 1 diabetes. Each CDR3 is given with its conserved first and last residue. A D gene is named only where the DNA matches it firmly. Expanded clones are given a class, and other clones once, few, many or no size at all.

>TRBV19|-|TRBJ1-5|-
CASKPGQSNQPQHF
TGTGCCAGTAAGCCGGGACAAAGCAATCAGCCCCAGCATTTT
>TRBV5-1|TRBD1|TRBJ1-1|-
CASSSDREWRTEAFF
TGCGCCAGCAGCTCGGACAGGGAATGGCGGACTGAAGCTTTCTTT
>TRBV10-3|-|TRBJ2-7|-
CAISESRGPKRTYEQYF
TGTGCCATCAGTGAGTCGAGAGGCCCCAAAAGGACCTACGAGCAGTACTTC
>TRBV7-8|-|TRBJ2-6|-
CASVGADRSGANVLTF
TGTGCCAGCGTGGGGGCTGATCGATCTGGGGCCAACGTCCTGACTTTC
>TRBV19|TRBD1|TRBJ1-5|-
CASTGTGGPQPQHF
TGTGCCAGCACAGGGACAGGAGGCCCTCAGCCCCAGCATTTT
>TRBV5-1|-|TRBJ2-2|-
CASRRTDTGELFF
TGCGCCAGCAGACGGACAGACACCGGGGAGCTGTTTTTT
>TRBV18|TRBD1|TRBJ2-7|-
CASSLSRTGGVYEQYF
TGTGCCAGCTCCCTGAGCCGGACAGGGGGCGTCTACGAGCAGTACTTC
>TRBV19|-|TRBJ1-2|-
CASSSASTDFYGYTF
TGTGCCAGTAGTTCCGCGTCAACAGATTTCTATGGCTACACCTTC
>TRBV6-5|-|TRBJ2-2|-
CASREGIGELFF
TGTGCCAGCAGGGAGGGGATCGGGGAGCTGTTTTTT
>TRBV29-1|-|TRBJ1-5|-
CSALLANQPQHF
TGCAGCGCCCTGCTGGCTAATCAGCCCCAGCATTTT
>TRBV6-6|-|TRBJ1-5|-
CASSSSTGGESQPQHF
-
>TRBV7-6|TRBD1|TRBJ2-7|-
CASSPTPGQGYYEQYF
TGTGCCAGCAGCCCCACTCCGGGACAGGGATACTACGAGCAGTACTTC
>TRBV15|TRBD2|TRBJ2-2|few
CATSRRLAVTNTGELFF
TGTGCCACCAGCAGACGGCTAGCGGTTACGAACACCGGGGAGCTGTTTTTT
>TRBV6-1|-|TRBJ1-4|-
CASRPRQGKLFF
TGTGCCAGCAGACCTCGTCAGGGTAAACTGTTTTTT
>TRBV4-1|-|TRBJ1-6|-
CASSQDPSSYNSPLHF
TGCGCCAGCAGCCAAGATCCGAGCTCCTATAATTCACCCCTCCACTTT
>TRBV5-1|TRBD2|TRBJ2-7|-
CASSRRTSGAKSYEQYF
TGCGCCAGCAGCAGAAGGACTAGCGGGGCGAAATCCTACGAGCAGTACTTC
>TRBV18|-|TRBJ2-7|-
CASSPLADNYEQYF
TGTGCCAGCTCACCACTGGCGGACAACTACGAGCAGTACTTC
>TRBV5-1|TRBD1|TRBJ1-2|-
CASSPTGDYGYTF
TGCGCCAGCAGCCCGACAGGGGACTATGGCTACACCTTC
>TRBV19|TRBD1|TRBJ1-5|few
CASSIERGRGDYSNQPQHF
TGTGCCAGTAGTATTGAGAGGGGGCGCGGGGATTATAGCAATCAGCCCCAGCATTTT
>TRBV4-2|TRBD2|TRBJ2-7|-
CASSQSGTSSYEQYF
TGTGCCAGCAGCCAGTCCGGGACTAGCAGCTACGAGCAGTACTTC
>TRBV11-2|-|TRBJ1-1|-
CASSSQENTEAFF
TGTGCCAGCAGCTCCCAGGAGAACACTGAAGCTTTCTTT
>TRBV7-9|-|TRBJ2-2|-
CASSIRQANTGELFF
TGTGCCAGCAGCATCCGACAGGCGAACACCGGGGAGCTGTTTTTT
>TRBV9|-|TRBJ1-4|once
CASAQGGTNEKLFF
TGTGCCAGCGCGCAGGGAGGAACTAATGAAAAACTGTTTTTT
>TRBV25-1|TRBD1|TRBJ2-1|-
CASRTGPNEQFF
TGTGCCAGCAGGACAGGGCCCAATGAGCAGTTCTTC
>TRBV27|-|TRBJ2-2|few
CASSSTGFGTGELFF
TGTGCCAGCAGTTCAACAGGGTTCGGCACCGGGGAGCTGTTTTTT
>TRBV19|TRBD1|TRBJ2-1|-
CASSTNRGNEQFF
TGTGCCAGTAGTACCAACAGGGGGAATGAGCAGTTCTTC
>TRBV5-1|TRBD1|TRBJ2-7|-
CASSAGDSRYEQYF
TGCGCCAGCAGCGCAGGGGACAGCCGCTACGAGCAGTACTTC
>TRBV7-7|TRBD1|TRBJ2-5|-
CASSLGDSQETQYF
TGTGCTAGCAGCTTAGGGGACAGCCAAGAGACCCAGTACTTC
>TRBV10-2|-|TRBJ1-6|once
CASSLVRRVGNSPLHF
TGCGCCAGCAGTTTGGTTCGGAGGGTCGGGAATTCACCCCTCCACTTT
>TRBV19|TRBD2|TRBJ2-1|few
CASSISGSKNEQFF
TGTGCCAGTAGTATAAGCGGGAGTAAAAATGAGCAGTTCTTC
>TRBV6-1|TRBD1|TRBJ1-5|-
CASSLTRDRYQPQHF
TGTGCCAGCAGCCTGACCCGGGACAGATATCAGCCCCAGCATTTT
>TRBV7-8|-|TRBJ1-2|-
CASSPLGRGGYTF
TGTGCCAGCAGCCCCCTCGGTAGGGGTGGCTACACCTTC
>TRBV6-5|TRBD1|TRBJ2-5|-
CASSYRGKETQYF
TGTGCCAGCAGCTACAGGGGGAAGGAGACCCAGTACTTC
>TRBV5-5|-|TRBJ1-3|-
CASSLKDRGNTIYF
TGTGCCAGCAGCTTGAAAGACAGAGGAAACACCATATATTTT
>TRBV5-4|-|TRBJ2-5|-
CASSARERQTQYF
TGTGCCAGCAGCGCCAGGGAAAGGCAGACCCAGTACTTC
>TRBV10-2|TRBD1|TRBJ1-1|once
CASKLQGLGDTEAFF
TGCGCCAGCAAACTACAGGGGTTAGGGGACACTGAAGCTTTCTTT
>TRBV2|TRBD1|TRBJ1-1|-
CASSEQGAQSAFF
TGTGCCAGCAGTGAACAGGGGGCTCAATCGGCTTTCTTT
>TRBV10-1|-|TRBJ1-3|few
CASSAQTGFGNTIYF
TGCGCCAGCAGTGCTCAAACAGGATTCGGAAACACCATATATTTT
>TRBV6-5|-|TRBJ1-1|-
CASRRTPKTGTEAFF
TGTGCCAGCAGGCGGACACCTAAAACAGGCACTGAAGCTTTCTTT
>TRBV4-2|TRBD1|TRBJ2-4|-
CASSQGSGTGMDIQYF
TGTGCCAGCAGCCAAGGGTCAGGGACAGGGATGGACATTCAGTACTTC
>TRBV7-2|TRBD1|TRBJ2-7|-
CASSLDRGGPYEQYF
TGTGCCAGCAGTCTGGACAGGGGGGGACCCTACGAGCAGTACTTC
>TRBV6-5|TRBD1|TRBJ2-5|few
CASGTGEKETQYF
TGTGCCAGCGGAACAGGGGAAAAAGAGACCCAGTACTTC
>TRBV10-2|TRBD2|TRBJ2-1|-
CASSDVGTSGSNPYNEQFF
TGCGCCAGCAGTGACGTAGGGACTAGCGGGAGCAATCCCTACAATGAGCAGTTCTTC
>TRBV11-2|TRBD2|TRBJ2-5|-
CASSLGSGSRVTRETQYF
TGTGCCAGCAGCTTAGGAAGCGGGAGTAGGGTAACGCGGGAGACCCAGTACTTC
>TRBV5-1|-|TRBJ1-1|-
CASSLGSGIGTEAFF
TGCGCCAGCAGCTTGGGGTCAGGAATCGGAACTGAAGCTTTCTTT
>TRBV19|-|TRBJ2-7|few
CASSIGAQGDYEQYF
TGTGCCAGTAGTATAGGGGCTCAGGGTGACTACGAGCAGTACTTC
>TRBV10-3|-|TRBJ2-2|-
CAISRLDRGNTGELFF
TGTGCCATCAGTCGGTTAGATCGGGGGAACACCGGGGAGCTGTTTTTT
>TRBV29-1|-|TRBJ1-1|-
CSVRQGGLTEAFF
TGCAGCGTTCGTCAAGGCGGTCTAACTGAAGCTTTCTTT
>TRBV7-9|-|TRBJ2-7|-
CASSQYYEQYF
TGTGCCAGCAGCCAGTATTACGAGCAGTACTTC
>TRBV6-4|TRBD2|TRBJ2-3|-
CASSESGRGTDTQYF
TGTGCCAGCAGTGAAAGCGGGAGGGGCACAGATACGCAGTATTTT
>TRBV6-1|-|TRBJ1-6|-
CASSEPGRVTPLHF
TGTGCCAGCAGTGAGCCAGGGAGGGTCACGCCCCTCCACTTT
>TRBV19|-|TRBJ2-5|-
CASRREASSSKTQYF
TGTGCCAGTAGAAGAGAGGCTAGTTCCTCAAAGACCCAGTACTTC
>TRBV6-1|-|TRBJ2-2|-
CASSETGPLNTGELFF
TGTGCCAGCAGTGAAACAGGGCCTCTGAACACCGGGGAGCTGTTTTTT
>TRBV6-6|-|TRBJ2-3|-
CASSYVSGTDTQYF
TGTGCCAGCAGTTACGTTAGCGGCACAGATACGCAGTATTTT
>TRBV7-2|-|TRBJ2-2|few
CASSVRGLAAGELFF
TGTGCCAGCAGCGTACGGGGACTCGCCGCCGGGGAGCTGTTTTTT
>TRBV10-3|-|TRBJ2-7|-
CAISDPGTSGAYEQYF
TGTGCCATCAGTGACCCGGGGACCTCGGGGGCCTACGAGCAGTACTTC
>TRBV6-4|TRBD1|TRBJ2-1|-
CASSGTGYNEQFF
TGTGCCAGCAGTGGGACAGGGTACAATGAGCAGTTCTTC
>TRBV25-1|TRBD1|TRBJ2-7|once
CASSLQGQGNYEQYF
TGTGCCAGCAGTTTACAAGGACAGGGGAATTACGAGCAGTACTTC
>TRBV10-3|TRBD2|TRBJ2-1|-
CAISGDSGMPEQFF
TGTGCCATCAGTGGGGATAGCGGGATGCCCGAGCAGTTCTTC